The clone carrying this T cell receptor (beta chain) has more than one count but fewer than ten. The V gene end was trimmed by 3 bases and the J gene end by 3 bases; junction bases not matched to a gene: 2. This CDR3 region has 14 residues. Germline CDR1 MDHEN, CDR2 SYDVKM. These data are taken from a study of blood T cell repertoires in COVID-19. Sequenced by immunoSEQ multiplex PCR; TCRdb stores in-frame clones only, minus some. The sample includes around 250,000 clones, around 86% of them seen just once. This chain uses TRBV28 with TRBJ2-1; 7 bases are a match to TRBD1. The TCR was taken from a woman of 80 years or more with COVID-19, enrolled during active disease. Specimen: peripheral blood. CDR3 DNA: TGTGCCAGCAGTTTGTCAGGGGGCTACAATGAGCAGTTCTTC. Translation: CASSLSGGYNEQFF.